Listed below are T cell receptor beta chains from one sample, sequenced in a study of blood T cell repertoires in COVID-19. The table came from immunoSEQ multiplex PCR; TCRdb's copy has only in-frame clones and leaves some out. The sample shows about 80,000 clones, less than 85% of them seen only once. The source material was peripheral blood. The receptors stem from a man aged 65-85 years with active or convalescent COVID-19. Each CDR3 is given with its conserved first and last residue. D genes are given only for firm matches. Some rows have no size entry. The others give once, few or many, or a class for an expanded clone.

J | V | size | D | DNA | CDR3
TRBJ1-5 | TRBV5-1 | NA | NA | TGCGCCAGCAGCCACAGGAATCAGCCCCAGCATTTT | CASSHRNQPQHF
TRBJ2-7 | TRBV30 | NA | NA | TGTGCCTGGAGTGACAGATACGAGCAGTACTTC | CAWSDRYEQYF
TRBJ1-5 | TRBV7-6 | NA | TRBD1 | TGTGCCAGCAGCTTAGTCGCCTGCACTAGACAGGGCACTAGCAATCAGCCCCAGCATTTT | CASSLVACTRQGTSNQPQHF
TRBJ1-1 | TRBV2 | NA | NA | TGTGCCAGCAAGGAGGTCTATAACACTGAAGCTTTCTTT | CASKEVYNTEAFF
TRBJ2-6 | TRBV12-5 | once | NA | TGTGCTAGTGGTTTGGGGCCGTTCCGCTCTGGGGCCAACGTCCTGACTTTC | CASGLGPFRSGANVLTF
TRBJ1-3 | TRBV28 | NA | NA | TGTGCCACCTTCTATCGCTCTGGAAACACCATATATTTT | CATFYRSGNTIYF
TRBJ2-7 | TRBV6-5 | few | NA | TGTGCCAGCAGTTACTCGATGCCCGAGGGTATTTACGAGCAGTACTTC | CASSYSMPEGIYEQYF
TRBJ2-3 | TRBV4-2 | NA | NA | TGTGCCAGCAGCCAAGATGTAGCGAATACGCAGTATTTT | CASSQDVANTQYF
TRBJ2-3 | TRBV5-1 | NA | TRBD2 | TGCGCCAGCAGCTTGGCCCTAGCGGGGGCAGATACGCAGTATTTT | CASSLALAGADTQYF
TRBJ2-3 | TRBV5-1 | NA | NA | TGCGCCAGCAGCCCGGGGAACACAGATACGCAGTATTTT | CASSPGNTDTQYF
TRBJ1-3 | TRBV6-5 | NA | NA | TGTGCCAGCAGTACAGGGTACTCTGGAAACACCATATATTTT | CASSTGYSGNTIYF
TRBJ2-5 | TRBV28 | NA | TRBD2 | TGTGCCAGCAGTCCAGGCGGGGGATGGGAGACCCAGTACTTC | CASSPGGGWETQYF
TRBJ2-5 | TRBV29-1 | NA | NA | TGCAGCGTGGAGGGATTCGGAGAGACCCAGTACTTC | CSVEGFGETQYF
TRBJ2-7 | TRBV7-3 | NA | TRBD2 | TGTGCCAGCAGCATCACAGTCGGGGGGGCCTACGAGCAGTACTTC | CASSITVGGAYEQYF
TRBJ1-4 | TRBV6-5 | NA | NA | TGTGCCAGCAGCCGCCCCGGAACTAATGAAAAACTGTTTTTT | CASSRPGTNEKLFF
TRBJ2-5 | TRBV19 | once | NA | TGTGCCAGTAGTGTCCATACAGGGACCCAGTACTTC | CASSVHTGTQYF
TRBJ1-1 | TRBV9 | NA | NA | TGTGCCAGCAGCGGGGGACACCTGAACACTGAAGCTTTCTTT | CASSGGHLNTEAFF
TRBJ2-7 | TRBV5-1 | NA | TRBD1 | TGCGCCAGCAGCTCCATCGACAGGGGAGGCTCCTACGAGCAGTACTTC | CASSSIDRGGSYEQYF
TRBJ2-7 | TRBV19 | NA | NA | TGTGCCAGTGGCGGAGGGTACGAGCAGTACTTC | CASGGGYEQYF
TRBJ2-1 | TRBV4-1 | NA | TRBD2 | TGCGCCAGCAGCCAAGAGGAGCGGGGGGCGAGGAATGAGCAGTTCTTC | CASSQEERGARNEQFF
TRBJ2-3 | TRBV3-1/TRBV3-2 | few | NA | TGTGCCAGCAGCCAATCGGATACGCAGTATTTT | CASSQSDTQYF
TRBJ1-4 | TRBV5-1 | NA | NA | TGCGCCAGCAGCTGGGACAACTATAATGAAAAACTGTTTTTT | CASSWDNYNEKLFF
TRBJ2-7 | TRBV2 | few | TRBD2 | TGTGCCAGCAGTCAAACTAGCGTCCCTACCTACGAGCAGTACTTC | CASSQTSVPTYEQYF
TRBJ1-3 | TRBV7-2 | NA | TRBD1 | TGTGCCAGCTCCAGGGGGAGCTCTGGAAACACCATATATTTT | CASSRGSSGNTIYF
TRBJ2-3 | TRBV21-1 | NA | NA | TGTGCCAGCAGCAAAGAGGACAGGGGCACAGATACGCAGTATTTT | CASSKEDRGTDTQYF
TRBJ2-3 | TRBV30 | NA | TRBD2 | TGTGCCTGGCAGAAAAGGGAGGGTGGGGATACGCAGTATTTT | CAWQKREGGDTQYF
TRBJ1-6 | TRBV2 | few | NA | TGTGCCAGCAGGCAGGGGACGCGTTCACCCCTCCACTTT | CASRQGTRSPLHF
TRBJ2-2 | TRBV7-6 | few | NA | TGTGCCAGCAGCTTACAGGGTCGCGTGGGTCCCTACACCGGGGAGCTGTTTTTT | CASSLQGRVGPYTGELFF
TRBJ2-5 | TRBV30 | NA | NA | TGTGCCTGGAGTAGCGGGCAAGAGACCCAGTACTTC | CAWSSGQETQYF
TRBJ2-3 | TRBV7-6 | NA | NA | TGTGCCAGCAGCTCACGGGAGACAGATACGCAGTATTTT | CASSSRETDTQYF
TRBJ2-1 | TRBV2 | NA | TRBD2 | TGTGCCAGCAGTGAAGTGCCTAGCGGGGGTTACAATGAGCAGTTCTTC | CASSEVPSGGYNEQFF
TRBJ1-6 | TRBV11-3 | once | NA | TGTGCCAGCAGCGACCGACAGGAGAATTCACCCCTCCACTTT | CASSDRQENSPLHF
TRBJ2-2 | TRBV4-1 | NA | TRBD1 | TGCGCCAGCAGCCCTAGAACGGTCGACAGGGTCGAACGAGGGGAGCTGTTTTTT | CASSPRTVDRVERGELFF
TRBJ2-7 | TRBV28 | NA | TRBD2 | TGTGCCAGCAGCCCAGGGAGGGTACGCGAGCAGTACTTC | CASSPGRVREQYF
TRBJ1-5 | TRBV2 | NA | NA | TGTGCCAGCGATCGGATTCCGGGTCAGCCCCAGCATTTT | CASDRIPGQPQHF
TRBJ2-2 | TRBV3-1/TRBV3-2 | once | TRBD2 | TGTGCCAGCAGTCGAAGCGGGGACGTCACCGGGGAGCTGTTTTTT | CASSRSGDVTGELFF
TRBJ1-2 | TRBV4-1 | once | TRBD1 | TGCGCCAGCAGCCAAGATCGGCTCGGACAGGGGGTCCGCGGCTACACCTTC | CASSQDRLGQGVRGYTF
TRBJ1-3 | TRBV11-1 | once | NA | TGTGCCAGCAGCTTAGCCCCGGACATAGGAAACACCATATATTTT | CASSLAPDIGNTIYF
TRBJ2-5 | TRBV30 | NA | NA | TGTGCCTGGAGTCCAATATGGGGGGGCCTGGAGACCCAGTACTTC | CAWSPIWGGLETQYF
TRBJ1-5 | TRBV28 | once | NA | TGTGCCAGCAGTTTAGCAGGGAATAGCAATCAGCCCCAGCATTTT | CASSLAGNSNQPQHF